This T cell receptor beta chain stems from a study of T cells expressing NK-cell markers. TCRdb reprocessed the 5' RACE reads and keeps a single row for each CDR3 protein, giving no DNA. In total, the table holds roughly 300,000 distinct CDR3 sequences. This TCR was recovered from a woman aged 18 to 75 in good health. The sample taken for sequencing was blood T cells: a sorted CD56 or NKG2C T cell subset, CD4+ or CD8+ T cells, or bulk PBMC T cells (not recorded which).

CDR3 sequence: CASSSGGGVEAFF. This chain uses TRBV11-2 with TRBJ1-1; the D call of TRBD1 rests on TCRdb alone, since no DNA is present to check it. The CDR3 runs to 13 residues. The germline CDR1 and CDR2 sequences are SGHAT and FQNNGV. The full variable domain, its missing parts supplied by reference TRBV11-2 and TRBJ1-1, is EAGVAQSPRYKIIEKRQSVAFWCNPISGHATLYWYQQILGQGPKLLIQFQNNGVVDDSQLPKDRFSAERLKGVDSTLKIQPAKLEDSAVYLCASSSGGGVEAFFGQGTRLTVV.